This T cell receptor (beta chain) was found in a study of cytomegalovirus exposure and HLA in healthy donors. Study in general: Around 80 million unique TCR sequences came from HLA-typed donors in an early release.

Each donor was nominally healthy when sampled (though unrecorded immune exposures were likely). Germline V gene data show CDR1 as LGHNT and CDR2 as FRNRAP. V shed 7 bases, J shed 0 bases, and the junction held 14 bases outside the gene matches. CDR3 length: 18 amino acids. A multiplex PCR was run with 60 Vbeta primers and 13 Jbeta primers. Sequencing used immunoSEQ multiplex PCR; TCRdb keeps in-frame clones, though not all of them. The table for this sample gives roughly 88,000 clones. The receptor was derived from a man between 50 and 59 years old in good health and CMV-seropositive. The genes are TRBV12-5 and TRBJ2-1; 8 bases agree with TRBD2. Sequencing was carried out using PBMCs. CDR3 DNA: TGTGCTAGTGCCGCCGCGGGGGGAAAGGTCGGCTCCTACAATGAGCAGTTCTTC. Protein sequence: CASAAAGGKVGSYNEQFF.